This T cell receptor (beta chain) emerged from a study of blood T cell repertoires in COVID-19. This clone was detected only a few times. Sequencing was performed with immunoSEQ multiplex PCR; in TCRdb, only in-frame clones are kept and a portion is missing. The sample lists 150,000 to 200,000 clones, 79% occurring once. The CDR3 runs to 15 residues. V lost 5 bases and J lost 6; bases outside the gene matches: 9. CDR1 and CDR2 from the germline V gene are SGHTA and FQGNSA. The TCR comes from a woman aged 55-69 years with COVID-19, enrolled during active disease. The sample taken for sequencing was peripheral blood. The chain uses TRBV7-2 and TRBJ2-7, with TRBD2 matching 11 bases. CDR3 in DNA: TGTGCCAGCAGCCCTTCTCTAGCGGGAGGACTCGAGCAGTACTTC. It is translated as CASSPSLAGGLEQYF.